A selection of T cell receptor beta chains follows, all from one sample in a study of shared clonotypes between healthy human individuals. Data came from immunoSEQ multiplex PCR; TCRdb stores just in-frame clones and leaves some out. Among about 2.4 million clones, over 85% were seen once, and the ten largest hold over 0.12%. The sequenced sample was naive CD4+ T cells sorted from blood. These TCRs come from a man younger than 35 in good health. CDR3s leave out the opening cysteine and the closing phenylalanine or tryptophan. Each record gives: CDR3 protein, clone size, V gene. The size field is filled for only some rows; it gives once, few, many or a size class.

CDR3aa: ASSTLGEQY
abundance: once
v_gene: TRBV6-1

CDR3aa: AWSHKKRLAPNTGELF
abundance: NA
v_gene: TRBV30

CDR3aa: ASSLATGNLQEKLF
abundance: NA
v_gene: TRBV5-1

CDR3aa: ASRPRGTDNSPLH
abundance: NA
v_gene: TRBV6-1

CDR3aa: AWSVRQGAGQPQH
abundance: NA
v_gene: TRBV30

CDR3aa: ASSPGGAATEAF
abundance: NA
v_gene: TRBV9

CDR3aa: ASSQSAFRGNYEQY
abundance: NA
v_gene: TRBV4-3

CDR3aa: ASSFPRGGEQY
abundance: NA
v_gene: TRBV7-8

CDR3aa: ASSIDSQNTEAF
abundance: NA
v_gene: TRBV19

CDR3aa: AISSSDTQY
abundance: NA
v_gene: TRBV10-3

CDR3aa: ASSPQGAGSYNEQF
abundance: NA
v_gene: TRBV18

CDR3aa: ASSLYGLTGRENTEAF
abundance: NA
v_gene: TRBV11-2

CDR3aa: ASSVGASGRAGELF
abundance: NA
v_gene: TRBV9

CDR3aa: ASSPNTNSGNTIY
abundance: NA
v_gene: TRBV18

CDR3aa: AISEFAGYGYT
abundance: NA
v_gene: TRBV10-3

CDR3aa: ASSPILADTQY
abundance: NA
v_gene: TRBV18